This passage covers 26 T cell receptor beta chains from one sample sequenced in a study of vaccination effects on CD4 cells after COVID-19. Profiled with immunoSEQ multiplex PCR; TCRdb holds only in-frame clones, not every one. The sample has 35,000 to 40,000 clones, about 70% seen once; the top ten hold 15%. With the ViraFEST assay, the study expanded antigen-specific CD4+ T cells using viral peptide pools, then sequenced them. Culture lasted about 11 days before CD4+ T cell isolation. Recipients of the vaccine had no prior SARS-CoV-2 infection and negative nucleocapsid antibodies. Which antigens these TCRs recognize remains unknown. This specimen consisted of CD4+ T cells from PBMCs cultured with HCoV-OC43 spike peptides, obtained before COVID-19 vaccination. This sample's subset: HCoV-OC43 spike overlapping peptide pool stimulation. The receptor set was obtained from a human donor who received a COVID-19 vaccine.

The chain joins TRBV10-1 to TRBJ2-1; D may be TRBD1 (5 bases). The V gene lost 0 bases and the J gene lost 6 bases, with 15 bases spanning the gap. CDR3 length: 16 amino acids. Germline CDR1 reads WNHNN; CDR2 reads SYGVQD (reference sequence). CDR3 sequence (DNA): TGCGCCAGCAGTGAGTCGGGCAGGACACTTATCAATGAGCAGTTCTTC. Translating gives CASSESGRTLINEQFF.

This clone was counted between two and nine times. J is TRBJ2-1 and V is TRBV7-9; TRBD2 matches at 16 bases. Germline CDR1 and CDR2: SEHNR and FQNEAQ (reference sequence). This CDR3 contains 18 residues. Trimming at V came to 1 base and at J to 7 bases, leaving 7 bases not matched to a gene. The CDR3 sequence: CASSLDGTSGGGKNEQFF. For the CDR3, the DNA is TGTGCCAGCAGCTTAGATGGGACTAGCGGGGGGGGTAAAAATGAGCAGTTCTTC. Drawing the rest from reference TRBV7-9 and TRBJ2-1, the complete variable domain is DTGVSQNPRHKITKRGQNVTFRCDPISEHNRLYWYRQTLGQGPEFLTYFQNEAQLEKSRLLSDRFSAERPKGSFSTLEIQRTEQGDSAMYLCASSLDGTSGGGKNEQFFGPGTRLTVL.

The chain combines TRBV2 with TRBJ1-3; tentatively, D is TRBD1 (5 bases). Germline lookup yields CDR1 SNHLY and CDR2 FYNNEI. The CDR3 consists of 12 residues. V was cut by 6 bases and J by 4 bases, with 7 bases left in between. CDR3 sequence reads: CASRRGGNTIYF. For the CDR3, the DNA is TGTGCCAGCAGACGGGGGGGAAACACCATATATTTT.

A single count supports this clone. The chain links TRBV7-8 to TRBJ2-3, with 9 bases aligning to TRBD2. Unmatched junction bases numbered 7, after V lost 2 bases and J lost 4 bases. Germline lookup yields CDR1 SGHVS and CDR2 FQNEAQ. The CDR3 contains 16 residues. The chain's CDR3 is CASSLLPSGTADTQYF. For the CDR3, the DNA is TGTGCCAGCAGCTTACTTCCTAGCGGGACCGCAGATACGCAGTATTTT. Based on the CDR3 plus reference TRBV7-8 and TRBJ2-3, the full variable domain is GAGVSQSPRYKVAKRGQDVALRCDPISGHVSLFWYQQALGQGPEFLTYFQNEAQLDKSGLPSDRFFAERPEGSVSTLKIQRTQQEDSAVYLCASSLLPSGTADTQYFGPGTRLTVL.

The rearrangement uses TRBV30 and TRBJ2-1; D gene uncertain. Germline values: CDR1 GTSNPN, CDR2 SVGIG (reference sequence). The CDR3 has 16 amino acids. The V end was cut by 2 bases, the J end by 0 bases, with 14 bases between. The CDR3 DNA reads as TGTGCCTGGAGTCGACGAGCGCGGAGCTCCTACAATGAGCAGTTCTTC. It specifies CAWSRRARSSYNEQFF.

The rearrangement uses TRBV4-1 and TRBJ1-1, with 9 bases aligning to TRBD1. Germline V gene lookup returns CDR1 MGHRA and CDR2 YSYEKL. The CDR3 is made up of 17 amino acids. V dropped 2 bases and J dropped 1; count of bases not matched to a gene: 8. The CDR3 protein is CASSQTLGTGTNTEAFF. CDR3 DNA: TGCGCCAGCAGCCAAACCCTCGGGACAGGGACGAACACTGAAGCTTTCTTT.

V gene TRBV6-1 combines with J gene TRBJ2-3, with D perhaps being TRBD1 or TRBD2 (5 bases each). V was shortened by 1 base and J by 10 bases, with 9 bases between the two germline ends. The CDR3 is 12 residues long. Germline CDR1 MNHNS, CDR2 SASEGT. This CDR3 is CASSEGGDAQYF. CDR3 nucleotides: TGTGCCAGCAGTGAAGGAGGGGATGCGCAGTATTTT.

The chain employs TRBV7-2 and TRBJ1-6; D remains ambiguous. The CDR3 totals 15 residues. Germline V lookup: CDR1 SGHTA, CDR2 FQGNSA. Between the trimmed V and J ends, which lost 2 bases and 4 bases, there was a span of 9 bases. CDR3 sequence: CASSLLESYNSPLHF. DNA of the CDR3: TGTGCCAGCAGCTTATTAGAGAGTTATAATTCACCCCTCCACTTT.

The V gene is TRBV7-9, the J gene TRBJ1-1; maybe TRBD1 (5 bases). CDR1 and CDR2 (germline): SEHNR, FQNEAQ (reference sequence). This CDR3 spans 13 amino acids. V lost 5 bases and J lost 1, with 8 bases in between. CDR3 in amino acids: CASSRQSNTEAFF. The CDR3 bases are TGTGCCAGCAGCCGACAGTCGAACACTGAAGCTTTCTTT.

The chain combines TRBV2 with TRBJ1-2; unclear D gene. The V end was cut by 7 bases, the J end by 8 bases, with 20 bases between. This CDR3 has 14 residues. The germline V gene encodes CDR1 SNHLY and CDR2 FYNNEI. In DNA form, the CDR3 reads TGTGCCAGCATCCTCCCGCCGGCGCGAGGGGGCTACACCTTC. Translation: CASILPPARGGYTF.

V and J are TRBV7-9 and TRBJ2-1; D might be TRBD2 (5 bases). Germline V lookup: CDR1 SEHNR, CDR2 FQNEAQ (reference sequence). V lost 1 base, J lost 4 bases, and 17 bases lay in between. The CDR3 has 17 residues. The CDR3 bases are TGTGCCAGCAGCTTAGTGGTGGAGGCGACGGCTTACAATGAGCAGTTCTTC. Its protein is CASSLVVEATAYNEQFF.

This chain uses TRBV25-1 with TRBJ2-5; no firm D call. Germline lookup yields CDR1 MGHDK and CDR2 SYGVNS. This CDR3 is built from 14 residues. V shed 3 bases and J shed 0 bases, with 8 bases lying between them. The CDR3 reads CASSERNYQETQYF. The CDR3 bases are TGTGCCAGCAGTGAGCGAAACTACCAAGAGACCCAGTACTTC. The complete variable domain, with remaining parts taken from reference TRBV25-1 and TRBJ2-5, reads EADIYQTPRYLVIGTGKKITLECSQTMGHDKMYWYQQDPGMELHLIHYSYGVNSTEKGDLSSESTVSRIRTEHFPLTLESARPSHTSQYLCASSERNYQETQYFGPGTRLLVL.

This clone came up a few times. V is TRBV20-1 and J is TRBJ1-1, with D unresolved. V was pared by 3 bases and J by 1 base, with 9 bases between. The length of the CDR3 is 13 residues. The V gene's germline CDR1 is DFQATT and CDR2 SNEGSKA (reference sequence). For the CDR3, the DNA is TGCAGTGCTAGTGAACCCTGGAACACTGAAGCTTTCTTT. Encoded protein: CSASEPWNTEAFF.

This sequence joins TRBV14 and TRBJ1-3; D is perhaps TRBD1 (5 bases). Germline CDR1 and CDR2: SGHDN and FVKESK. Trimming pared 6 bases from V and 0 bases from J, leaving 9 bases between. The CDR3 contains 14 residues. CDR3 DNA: TGTGCCAGCAGTCCGGGGCACTCTGGAAACACCATATATTTT. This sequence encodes CASSPGHSGNTIYF. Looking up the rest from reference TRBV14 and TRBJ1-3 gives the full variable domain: EAGVTQFPSHSVIEKGQTVTLRCDPISGHDNLYWYRRVMGKEIKFLLHFVKESKQDESGMPNNRFLAERTGGTYSTLKVQPAELEDSGVYFCASSPGHSGNTIYFGEGSWLTVV.

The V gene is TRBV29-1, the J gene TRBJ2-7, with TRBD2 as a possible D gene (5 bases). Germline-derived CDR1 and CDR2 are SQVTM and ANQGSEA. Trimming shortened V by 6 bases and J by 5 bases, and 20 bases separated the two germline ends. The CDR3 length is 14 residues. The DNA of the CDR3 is TGCAGCGTCCGGATCCCCCGGGGAACCCACGAGCAGTACTTC. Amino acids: CSVRIPRGTHEQYF.

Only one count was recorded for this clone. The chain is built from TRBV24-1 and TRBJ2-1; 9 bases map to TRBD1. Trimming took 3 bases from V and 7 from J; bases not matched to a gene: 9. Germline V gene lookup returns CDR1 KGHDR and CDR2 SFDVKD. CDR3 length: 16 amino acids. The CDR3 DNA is TGTGCCACCAGTGATCACTCCGGGACAGGGAAGAATGAGCAGTTCTTC. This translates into CATSDHSGTGKNEQFF.

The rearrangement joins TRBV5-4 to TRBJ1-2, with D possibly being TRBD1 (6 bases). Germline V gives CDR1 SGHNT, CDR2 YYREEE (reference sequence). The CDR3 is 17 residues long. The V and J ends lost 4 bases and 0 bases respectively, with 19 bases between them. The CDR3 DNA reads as TGTGCCAGCAGCAATCCAAGCCGGGACACCTCTAACTATGGCTACACCTTC. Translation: CASSNPSRDTSNYGYTF. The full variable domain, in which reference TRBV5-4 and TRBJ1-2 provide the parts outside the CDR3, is ETGVTQSPTHLIKTRGQQVTLRCSSQSGHNTVSWYQQALGQGPQFIFQYYREEENGRGNFPPRFSGLQFPNYSSELNVNALELDDSALYLCASSNPSRDTSNYGYTFGSGTRLTVV.

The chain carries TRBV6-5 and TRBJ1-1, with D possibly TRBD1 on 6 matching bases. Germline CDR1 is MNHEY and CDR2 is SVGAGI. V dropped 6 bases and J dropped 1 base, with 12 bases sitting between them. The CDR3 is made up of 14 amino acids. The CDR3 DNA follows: TGTGCCAGCAGAAGAGACAGGACGAACACTGAAGCTTTCTTT. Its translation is CASRRDRTNTEAFF.

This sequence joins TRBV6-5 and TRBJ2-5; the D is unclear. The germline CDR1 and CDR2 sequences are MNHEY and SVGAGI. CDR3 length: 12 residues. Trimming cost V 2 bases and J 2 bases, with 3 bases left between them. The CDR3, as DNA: TGTGCCAGCAGTTACGGACAAGAGACCCAGTACTTC. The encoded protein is CASSYGQETQYF.

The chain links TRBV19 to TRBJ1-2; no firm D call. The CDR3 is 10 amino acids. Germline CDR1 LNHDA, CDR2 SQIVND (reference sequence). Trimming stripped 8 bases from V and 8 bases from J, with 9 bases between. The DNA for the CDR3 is TGTGCCAGTTTCTCCAGGGGCTACACCTTC. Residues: CASFSRGYTF.

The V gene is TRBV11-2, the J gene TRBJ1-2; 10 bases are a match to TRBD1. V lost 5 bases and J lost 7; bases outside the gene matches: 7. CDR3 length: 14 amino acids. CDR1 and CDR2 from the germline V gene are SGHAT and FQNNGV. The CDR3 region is CASSPLRTGGGYTF. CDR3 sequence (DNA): TGTGCCAGCAGCCCCTTGCGGACAGGGGGTGGCTACACCTTC.

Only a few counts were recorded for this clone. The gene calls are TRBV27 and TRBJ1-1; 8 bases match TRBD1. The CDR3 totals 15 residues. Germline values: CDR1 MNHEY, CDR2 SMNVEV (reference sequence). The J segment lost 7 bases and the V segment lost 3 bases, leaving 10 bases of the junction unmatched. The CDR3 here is CASSLSGGGRIEAFF. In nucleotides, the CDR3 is TGTGCCAGCAGTTTGTCAGGGGGCGGGCGTATTGAAGCTTTCTTT.

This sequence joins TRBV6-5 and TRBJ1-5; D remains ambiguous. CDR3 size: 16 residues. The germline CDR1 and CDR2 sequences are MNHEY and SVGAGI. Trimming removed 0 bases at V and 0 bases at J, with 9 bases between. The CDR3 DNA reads TGTGCCAGCAGTTACTCGAGTTCTAGTAGCAATCAGCCCCAGCATTTT. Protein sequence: CASSYSSSSSNQPQHF.

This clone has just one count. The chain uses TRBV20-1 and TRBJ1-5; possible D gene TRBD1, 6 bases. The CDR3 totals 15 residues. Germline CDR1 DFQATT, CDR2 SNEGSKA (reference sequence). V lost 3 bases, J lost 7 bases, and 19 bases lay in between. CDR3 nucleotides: TGCAGTGCTAGTTCTCCCAGGGGTGGAGGGCAGCCCCAGCATTTT. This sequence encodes CSASSPRGGGQPQHF.

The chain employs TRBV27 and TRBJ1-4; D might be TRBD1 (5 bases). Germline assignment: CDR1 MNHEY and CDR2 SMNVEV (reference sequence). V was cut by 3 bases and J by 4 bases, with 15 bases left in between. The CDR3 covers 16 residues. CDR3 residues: CASSFVSGPLNEKLFF. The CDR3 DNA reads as TGTGCCAGCAGTTTCGTTTCGGGACCGCTTAATGAAAAACTGTTTTTT.

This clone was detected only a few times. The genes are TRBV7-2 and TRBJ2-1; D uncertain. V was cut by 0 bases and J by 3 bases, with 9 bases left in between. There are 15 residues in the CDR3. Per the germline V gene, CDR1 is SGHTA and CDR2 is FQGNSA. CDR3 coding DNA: TGTGCCAGCAGCTTAGCAGGGATTGTCTACAATGAGCAGTTCTTC. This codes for CASSLAGIVYNEQFF.